The 32 T cell receptor beta chains below all came from one sample that was sequenced in a study of technical replicates of blood from a few donors. Some clones are missing from TCRdb's copy, which holds only in-frame ones; the method was immunoSEQ multiplex PCR. The sample holds some 15,000 clones; about nine tenths are singletons and the top ten take roughly 12%. Source material: PBMCs. These receptors all come from a human donor in good health.

The chain couples TRBV2 to TRBJ1-2, with no clear D. Looked up from germline, CDR1 is SNHLY and CDR2 is FYNNEI. Trimming cost V 7 bases and J 5 bases, with 20 bases left between them. This CDR3 region has 15 residues. The CDR3 sequence: CASKSGIAYIYGYTF. DNA for the CDR3: TGTGCCAGCAAGTCGGGGATCGCATATATATATGGCTACACCTTC.

Here the CDR3 DNA reads TGTGCCAGCAGTACAATACAGGGTTCCAATCAGCCCCAGCATTTT. Encoded protein: CASSTIQGSNQPQHF. The rearrangement joins TRBV28 to TRBJ1-5; TRBD1 might be the D (6 bases). From germline, CDR1 is MDHEN and CDR2 SYDVKM. The ends were cut back, 5 bases at V and 3 bases at J, with 14 bases in the middle. CDR3 length: 15 residues.

The gene calls are TRBV4-2 and TRBJ2-7; weak D call: TRBD1 (6 bases). CDR3 length equals 13 residues. V was cut by 8 bases and J by 3 bases, with 14 bases left in between. Germline V gene sequence: CDR1 LGHNA, CDR2 YNFKEQ. CDR3 protein: CASGQSTYYEQYF. CDR3 sequence (DNA): TGTGCCAGCGGACAGTCGACTTACTACGAGCAGTACTTC.

The CDR3 sequence is CASSLDTDRSFTGELFF. The DNA for the CDR3 is TGCGCCAGCAGCTTGGATACCGACAGGTCTTTCACCGGGGAGCTGTTTTTT. V gene TRBV5-1 combines with J gene TRBJ2-2, with a possible D match to TRBD1 (6 bases). The CDR3 is 17 amino acids. Trimming removed 0 bases at V and 4 bases at J, with 16 bases between. CDR1 SGHRS and CDR2 YFSETQ come from the germline V gene.

The chain couples TRBV5-1 to TRBJ2-7; maybe TRBD1 (5 bases). This CDR3 contains 12 residues. Per the germline V gene, CDR1 is SGHRS and CDR2 is YFSETQ. With 5 bases removed from V and 4 bases from J, the gap between germline ends came to 10 bases. This CDR3 reads CASRGDRYEQYF. CDR3 in DNA: TGCGCCAGCAGAGGGGATCGGTACGAGCAGTACTTC.

This clone appeared once. The J gene is TRBJ2-1, the V gene TRBV11-2; TRBD2 matches 9 bases. Germline V lookup: CDR1 SGHAT, CDR2 FQNNGV. The CDR3 spans 15 residues. V shed 5 bases, J shed 2 bases, and the junction held 4 bases outside the gene matches. CDR3 DNA sequence: TGTGCCAGCAGCGCCGGACTAGCGCCCTACAATGAGCAGTTCTTC. Protein product: CASSAGLAPYNEQFF. Using reference TRBV11-2 and TRBJ2-1 for the parts outside the CDR3, the full variable domain is EAGVAQSPRYKIIEKRQSVAFWCNPISGHATLYWYQQILGQGPKLLIQFQNNGVVDDSQLPKDRFSAERLKGVDSTLKIQPAKLEDSAVYLCASSAGLAPYNEQFFGPGTRLTVL.

The chain joins TRBV18 to TRBJ2-7; a possible D gene is TRBD2 (6 bases). CDR1 and CDR2 (germline): KGHSH, LQKENI. This CDR3 is 17 amino acids long. V shed 1 base and J shed 5 bases, with 21 bases lying between them. This CDR3 is CASSPRGAGQSYHEQYF. The CDR3 DNA sequence: TGTGCCAGCTCACCACGGGGCGCGGGGCAATCCTACCACGAGCAGTACTTC.

The chain links TRBV6-1 to TRBJ2-3, with 7 bases matching TRBD1. This CDR3 is 14 amino acids long. Germline values: CDR1 MNHNS, CDR2 SASEGT. J gave up 2 bases and V 3 bases, and 2 bases lay outside the gene matches. CDR3 protein: CASSETGYTDTQYF. CDR3 bases: TGTGCCAGCAGTGAGACAGGGTACACAGATACGCAGTATTTT.

This clone has just one count. The rearrangement links TRBV7-3 to TRBJ2-3; D remains unclear. V was clipped by 4 bases and J by 0 bases, with 8 bases between them. The CDR3 runs to 14 residues. From germline, CDR1 is SGHTA and CDR2 FQGTGA. The CDR3 reads CASSSTRSTDTQYF. The CDR3 DNA is TGTGCCAGCAGCTCCACGCGTAGCACAGATACGCAGTATTTT.

The chain carries TRBV9 and TRBJ2-4, with TRBD2 matching 8 bases. The CDR3 covers 18 residues. CDR1 and CDR2 from the germline V gene are SGDLS and YYNGEE. V trimming: 3 bases; J trimming: 0 bases; junction bases outside the gene matches: 11. In DNA form, the CDR3 reads TGTGCCAGCAGCGATGATCCTACTAGCGGCTTAGCCAAAAACATTCAGTACTTC. Its translation is CASSDDPTSGLAKNIQYF. The variable domain in full, completed from reference TRBV9 and TRBJ2-4, reads DSGVTQTPKHLITATGQRVTLRCSPRSGDLSVYWYQQSLDQGLQFLIQYYNGEERAKGNILERFSAQQFPDLHSELNLSSLELGDSALYFCASSDDPTSGLAKNIQYFGAGTRLSVL.

The V and J genes are TRBV27 and TRBJ1-4, with TRBD1 identical over 7 bases. After removal of 2 bases from V and 8 bases from J, the junction contained 14 bases not matched to a gene. Per the germline V gene, CDR1 is MNHEY and CDR2 is SMNVEV (reference sequence). This CDR3 is built from 17 residues. The CDR3 bases are TGTGCCAGCAGTTTAACCGTCGCGACACAGGGGAGAGAAAAACTGTTTTTT. Residues: CASSLTVATQGREKLFF.

The chain combines TRBV7-9 with TRBJ1-3; 8 nucleotides agree with TRBD1. Trimming cost V 1 base and J 7 bases; bases outside gene matches: 0. This CDR3 region has 13 residues. The V gene's germline CDR1 is SEHNR and CDR2 FQNEAQ (reference sequence). The CDR3 sequence is CASSLGTGNTIYF. The CDR3 DNA sequence: TGTGCCAGCAGCTTAGGGACAGGGAACACCATATATTTT.

The V gene is TRBV10-2, the J gene TRBJ2-2; 7 bases are a match to TRBD1. This CDR3 has 15 amino acids. With 3 bases clipped from V and 5 bases from J, the junction kept 6 bases outside the gene matches. Germline CDR1 WSHSY, CDR2 SAAADI. CDR3 amino acids: CASSDEGAKTGELFF. The CDR3 nucleotides read TGCGCCAGCAGTGACGAGGGGGCAAAAACCGGGGAGCTGTTTTTT.

This clone was detected a few times. The chain couples TRBV2 to TRBJ1-1; unclear D gene. Trimming removed 6 bases at V and 0 bases at J, with 11 bases between. The CDR3 covers 14 residues. CDR1 SNHLY and CDR2 FYNNEI come from the germline V gene. For the CDR3, the DNA is TGTGCCAGCAGGGGAGACAAGCTGAACACTGAAGCTTTCTTT. It is translated as CASRGDKLNTEAFF.

The chain combines TRBV5-1 with TRBJ2-7; 7 nucleotides agree with TRBD2. This CDR3 region has 15 residues. CDR1 and CDR2 from the germline V gene are SGHRS and YFSETQ. V lost 2 bases to trimming and J lost 6 bases; unmatched junction nucleotides: 11. The CDR3 spells CASSLLGEGLGEQYF. The CDR3, as DNA: TGCGCCAGCAGCTTACTGGGGGAGGGGCTCGGCGAGCAGTACTTC.

The chain uses TRBV19 and TRBJ2-3, with TRBD2 matching over 8 bases. V lost 6 bases and J lost 3; bases outside the gene matches: 11. Per the germline V gene, CDR1 is LNHDA and CDR2 is SQIVND (reference sequence). The CDR3 is made up of 16 amino acids. This CDR3 reads CASRPISGRGTDTQYF. The CDR3 bases are TGTGCCAGTAGACCCATAAGCGGGAGAGGGACAGATACGCAGTATTTT.

V and J are TRBV11-2 and TRBJ2-7; a weak D match, TRBD2 (6 bases). This CDR3 has 14 amino acids. Deletions cut 3 bases from V and 4 bases from J, with 13 bases between. Germline V gene data show CDR1 as SGHAT and CDR2 as FQNNGV. The CDR3: CASSLTGRHYEQYF. For the CDR3, the DNA is TGTGCCAGCAGCTTGACCGGGAGACATTACGAGCAGTACTTC.

V usage is TRBV28 and J usage is TRBJ1-4; D is perhaps TRBD1 (6 bases). Germline V gene sequence: CDR1 MDHEN, CDR2 SYDVKM. There are 16 residues in the CDR3. Trimming shortened V by 7 bases and J by 5 bases, and 20 bases separated the two germline ends. The CDR3 loop is CASKSWLAGVNEKLFF. The CDR3 nucleotides are TGTGCCAGCAAATCATGGCTGGCAGGGGTGAATGAAAAACTGTTTTTT.

The rearrangement uses TRBV28 and TRBJ1-1; D uncertain. The CDR3 is 11 amino acids. The germline V and J ends were trimmed by 9 bases and 6 bases, with 11 bases remaining between them. Germline values: CDR1 MDHEN, CDR2 SYDVKM. This CDR3 is CASSVRAEAFF. The CDR3 DNA is TGTGCCAGTTCGGTACGGGCTGAAGCTTTCTTT.

This clone was seen a single time. The rearrangement joins TRBV18 to TRBJ1-5; D is perhaps TRBD1 (5 bases). CDR3 length: 14 amino acids. The germline V and J ends were trimmed by 4 bases and 1 base, with 8 bases remaining between them. The germline gives CDR1 KGHSH, CDR2 LQKENI. The CDR3 is CASSLDTSNQPQHF. CDR3 DNA sequence: TGTGCCAGCTCACTGGACACGAGCAATCAGCCCCAGCATTTT. The full variable domain, rest sourced from reference TRBV18 and TRBJ1-5, is NAGVMQNPRHLVRRRGQEARLRCSPMKGHSHVYWYRQLPEEGLKFMVYLQKENIIDESGMPKERFSAEFPKEGPSILRIQQVVRGDSAAYFCASSLDTSNQPQHFGDGTRLSIL.

The rearrangement joins TRBV10-1 to TRBJ2-1; 7 nucleotides agree with TRBD1. This CDR3 has 15 amino acids. The J segment lost 4 bases and the V segment lost 4 bases, leaving 7 bases of the junction unmatched. Germline CDR1 is WNHNN and CDR2 is SYGVQD (reference sequence). CDR3 DNA sequence: TGCGCCAGCAGTGCCGCCGGACAGGTATACAATGAGCAGTTCTTC. It is translated as CASSAAGQVYNEQFF.

This chain links TRBV6-1 with TRBJ1-2; D is ambiguous. V shed 6 bases and J shed 2 bases, with 16 bases lying between them. Germline V gene data show CDR1 as MNHNS and CDR2 as SASEGT. The CDR3 covers 15 residues. CDR3 sequence reads: CASSRSPTENYGYTF. CDR3 nucleotides: TGTGCCAGCAGCCGGAGTCCCACGGAGAACTATGGCTACACCTTC.

The rearrangement uses TRBV5-1 and TRBJ2-7; 10 bases agree with TRBD2. V lost 0 bases, J lost 7 bases, and 7 bases stayed unmatched. The CDR3 has 15 amino acids. The germline CDR1 and CDR2 sequences are SGHRS and YFSETQ. The CDR3 coding sequence is TGCGCCAGCAGCTTGGGGGTAGCGGGAGGTATTGAGCAGTACTTC. The encoded protein is CASSLGVAGGIEQYF.

The chain joins TRBV11-2 to TRBJ2-2, with D possibly TRBD2 on 5 matching bases. V lost 6 bases to trimming and J lost 5 bases, with 13 bases between them. The CDR3 spans 14 residues. Germline CDR1 is SGHAT and CDR2 is FQNNGV. The CDR3 loop is CASRPTLATGELFF. DNA of the CDR3: TGTGCCAGCAGACCAACCCTAGCAACCGGGGAGCTGTTTTTT. Variable domain in full (rest from reference TRBV11-2 and TRBJ2-2): EAGVAQSPRYKIIEKRQSVAFWCNPISGHATLYWYQQILGQGPKLLIQFQNNGVVDDSQLPKDRFSAERLKGVDSTLKIQPAKLEDSAVYLCASRPTLATGELFFGEGSRLTVL.

This chain uses TRBV5-1 with TRBJ1-2; TRBD1 is a possible D gene (6 bases). This CDR3 is built from 15 residues. Germline V gene sequence: CDR1 SGHRS, CDR2 YFSETQ. V shed 0 bases and J shed 1 base, with 10 bases lying between them. For the CDR3, the DNA is TGCGCCAGCAGCTTGGTAGGACAGATTAACTATGGCTACACCTTC. As protein: CASSLVGQINYGYTF.

The chain uses TRBV5-8 and TRBJ2-3; TRBD2 aligns across 10 bases. This CDR3 is 17 amino acids long. Trimming at V came to 1 base and at J to 4 bases, leaving 9 bases not matched to a gene. Germline CDR1 and CDR2: SGHTS and YDEGEE. The CDR3 sequence is CASSLLLAGVGADTQYF. The CDR3 DNA is TGTGCCAGCAGCTTGTTGCTAGCGGGAGTAGGGGCAGATACGCAGTATTTT. Together with reference TRBV5-8 and TRBJ2-3, the CDR3 gives the full variable domain: EAGVTQSPTHLIKTRGQQATLRCSPISGHTSVYWYQQALGLGLQFLLWYDEGEERNRGNFPPRFSGRQFPNYSSELNVNALELEDSALYLCASSLLLAGVGADTQYFGPGTRLTVL.

The gene calls are TRBV7-9 and TRBJ1-2; no clear D gene. Trimming shortened V by 2 bases and J by 2 bases, and 15 bases separated the two germline ends. Germline V lookup: CDR1 SEHNR, CDR2 FQNEAQ (reference sequence). The CDR3 has 16 amino acids. The CDR3, as DNA: TGTGCCAGCAGCTTAAGCACCGTGGTGTCGAACTATGGCTACACCTTC. It encodes CASSLSTVVSNYGYTF.

The V and J genes are TRBV6-1 and TRBJ2-5, with 10 bases that match TRBD1. CDR1 and CDR2 from the germline V gene are MNHNS and SASEGT. V lost 2 bases and J lost 5; bases outside the gene matches: 14. The CDR3 length is 18 residues. CDR3 DNA sequence: TGTGCCAGCAGTGAAAGCCCTCCTCGGACAGGGGGAGGGGAGACCCAGTACTTC. It translates to CASSESPPRTGGGETQYF.

The genes are TRBV13 and TRBJ2-5, with a possible D match to TRBD2 (5 bases). CDR3 length equals 16 residues. Trimming cost V 6 bases and J 3 bases, with 20 bases left between them. Germline V gene data show CDR1 as PRHDT and CDR2 as FYEKMQ (reference sequence). The CDR3 coding sequence is TGTGCCAGCAGTTTTACCTGGACCGTCGGGGAAGAGACCCAGTACTTC. This sequence encodes CASSFTWTVGEETQYF.

The chain carries TRBV19 and TRBJ2-1; 16 bases agree with TRBD2. The germline V gene has CDR1 LNHDA and CDR2 SQIVND (reference sequence). The trim removed 1 base at V and 7 bases at J, leaving 7 bases unmatched. The CDR3 is made up of 18 amino acids. The CDR3 loop is CASSIAPGLAGGSNEQFF. The CDR3 region has the DNA TGTGCCAGTAGTATAGCCCCGGGACTAGCGGGAGGGTCTAATGAGCAGTTCTTC.

The V gene is TRBV27, the J gene TRBJ2-1; 12 nucleotides match TRBD2. Germline CDR1 reads MNHEY; CDR2 reads SMNVEV (reference sequence). With V trimmed by 5 bases and J by 3 bases, 5 bases remained unmatched. The CDR3 sequence is 16 residues long. CDR3 region: CASSLRLAGDYNEQFF. CDR3 nucleotides: TGTGCCAGCAGTCTGCGACTAGCGGGAGACTACAATGAGCAGTTCTTC.

The chain couples TRBV18 to TRBJ1-4; D is unclear. CDR3 length: 18 residues. Trimming removed 0 bases from V and 0 bases from J, with 14 bases in between. Germline V CDR1 and CDR2: KGHSH, LQKENI. This chain's CDR3 is CASSPPFGRTATNEKLFF. The CDR3 coding sequence is TGTGCCAGCTCACCACCGTTTGGTAGGACTGCAACTAATGAAAAACTGTTTTTT.